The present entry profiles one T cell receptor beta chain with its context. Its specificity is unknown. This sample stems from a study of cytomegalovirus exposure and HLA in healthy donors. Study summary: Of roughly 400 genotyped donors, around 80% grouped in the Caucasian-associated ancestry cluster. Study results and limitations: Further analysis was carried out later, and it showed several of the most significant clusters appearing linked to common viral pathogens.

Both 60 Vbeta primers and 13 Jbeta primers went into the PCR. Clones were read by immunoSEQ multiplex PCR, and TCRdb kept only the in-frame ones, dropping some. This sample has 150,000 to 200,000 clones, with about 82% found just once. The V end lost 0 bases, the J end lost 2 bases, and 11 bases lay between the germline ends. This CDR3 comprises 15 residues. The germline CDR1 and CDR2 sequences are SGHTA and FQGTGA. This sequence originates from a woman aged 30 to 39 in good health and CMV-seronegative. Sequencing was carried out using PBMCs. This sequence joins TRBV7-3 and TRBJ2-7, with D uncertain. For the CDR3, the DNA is TGTGCCAGCAGCTTAACGGGCCGGCAGCCCTACGAGCAGTACTTC. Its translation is CASSLTGRQPYEQYF.